This TCR beta chain was found in a study of T cell repertoires in cytomegalovirus infection. At the level of the study: CMV infection plus the matching HLA type was flagged by public TCR beta signatures.

A single record per CDR3 protein comes from TCRdb applying MiXCR to the reads. Counted here are a few hundred thousand distinct CDR3 sequences, 15% to 20% occurring once; the ten biggest clones make up 12%. Notes on this clonotype: The antigen is not known. A much larger clone lies one base from this, so it may be a read error.

Findings and limits, study-wide: HLA-C-restricted CMV-specific TCR beta clonotypes prevailed in the ex vivo response.

Trimming took 2 bases from V and 6 from J, leaving 14 bases between them. The CDR3 extends over 15 amino acids. Germline loops: CDR1 MNHGY, CDR2 SAAAGT. This chain uses TRBV6-8 with TRBJ2-4; weak D call: TRBD2 (7 bases). The sample taken for sequencing was PBMCs. The sequence came from a human donor in good health (CMV status not recorded). Some clones in this sample may be carry-over from other donors' samples. The CDR3 region has the DNA TGTGCCAGCAGTTACGGGGGGGCCCTCAGAAACATTCAGTACTTC. The encoded protein is CASSYGGALRNIQYF.